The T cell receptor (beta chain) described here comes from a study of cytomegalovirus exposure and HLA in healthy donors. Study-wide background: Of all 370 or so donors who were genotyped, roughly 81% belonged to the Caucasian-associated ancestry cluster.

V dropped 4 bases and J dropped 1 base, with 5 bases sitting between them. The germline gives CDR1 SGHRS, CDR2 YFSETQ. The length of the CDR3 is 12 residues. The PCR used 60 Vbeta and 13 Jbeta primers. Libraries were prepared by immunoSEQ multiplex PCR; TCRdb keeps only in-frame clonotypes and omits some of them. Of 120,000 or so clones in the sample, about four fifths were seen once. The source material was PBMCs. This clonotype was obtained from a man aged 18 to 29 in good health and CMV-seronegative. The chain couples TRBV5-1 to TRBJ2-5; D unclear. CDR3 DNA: TGCGCCAGCAGCCGGAGCCAAGAGACCCAGTACTTC. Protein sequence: CASSRSQETQYF.